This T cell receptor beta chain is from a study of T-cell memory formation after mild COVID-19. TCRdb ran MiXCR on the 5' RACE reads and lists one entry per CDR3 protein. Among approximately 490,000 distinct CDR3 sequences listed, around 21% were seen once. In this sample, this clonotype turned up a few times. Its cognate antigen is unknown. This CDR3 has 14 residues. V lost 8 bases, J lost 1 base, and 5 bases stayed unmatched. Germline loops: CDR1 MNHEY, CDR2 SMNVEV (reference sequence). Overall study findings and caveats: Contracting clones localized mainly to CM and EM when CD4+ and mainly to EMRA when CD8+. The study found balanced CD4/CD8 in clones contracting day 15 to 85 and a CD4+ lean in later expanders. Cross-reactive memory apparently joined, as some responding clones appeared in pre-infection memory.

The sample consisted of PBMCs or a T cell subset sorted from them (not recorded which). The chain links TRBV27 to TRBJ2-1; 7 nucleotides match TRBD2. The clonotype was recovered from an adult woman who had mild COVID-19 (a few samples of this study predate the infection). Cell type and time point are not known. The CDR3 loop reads CASSWGGSYNEQFF. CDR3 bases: TGTGCCAGCTCCTGGGGGGGGTCCTACAATGAGCAGTTCTTC.